Each of the 26 T cell receptor beta chains below was sequenced from the same sample in a study of T-cell reconstitution after alpha-beta-depleted transplantation in children. TCRbeta library preparation incorporated unique molecular identifiers. A single record per CDR3 protein comes from TCRdb applying MiXCR to the PCR reads. Here the sample spans approximately 230,000 distinct CDR3 sequences, roughly a quarter being singletons. Source: PBMCs, mostly from graft donor cells, taken 360 days after TCRalphabeta/CD19-depleted stem cell transplant. The receptors originated from a female patient aged 2-9 years who had a stem cell transplant for congenital amegakaryocytic thrombocytopenia, so the T cells may come from the graft donor.

This clonotype was seen ten or more times. The V call is TRBV29-1, the J call TRBJ2-2; either TRBD1 or TRBD2 may supply D (5 bases each). The germline CDR1 and CDR2 sequences are SQVTM and ANQGSEA. With 6 bases removed from V and 4 bases from J, the gap between germline ends came to 12 bases. CDR3 length: 13 residues. This CDR3 reads CSVQKGSTGELFF. In nucleotides, the CDR3 is TGCAGCGTCCAGAAGGGGAGCACCGGGGAGCTGTTTTTT.

This clonotype was detected many times. The chain joins TRBV10-2 to TRBJ2-3; 8 nucleotides match TRBD2. Germline CDR1 is WSHSY and CDR2 is SAAADI. V dropped 2 bases and J dropped 5; count of bases not matched to a gene: 6. The CDR3 sequence is 15 residues long. The CDR3 coding sequence is TGCGCCAGCAGTGAGCGAGCGGGAGTCCAAGATACGCAGTATTTT. This translates into CASSERAGVQDTQYF.

CDR3 region: CSALPGQGWDDIQYF. The CDR3 bases are TGCAGTGCATTACCGGGACAGGGGTGGGATGACATTCAGTACTTC. This chain joins TRBV20-1 and TRBJ2-4; 10 bases agree with TRBD1. V was clipped by 6 bases and J by 8 bases; unmatched bases: 13. The CDR3 sequence is 15 residues long. Per germline, CDR1 DFQATT and CDR2 SNEGSKA (reference sequence).

This clonotype was seen just once. The chain is built from TRBV24-1 and TRBJ2-1, with TRBD2 identical over 7 bases. The CDR3 is made up of 17 amino acids. Germline CDR1 and CDR2: KGHDR and SFDVKD. The V segment lost 1 base and the J segment 4 bases; nucleotides outside the gene matches: 9. The chain's CDR3 is CATSDFGGGFEYNEQFF. CDR3 DNA sequence: TGTGCCACCAGTGATTTTGGGGGGGGTTTTGAGTACAATGAGCAGTTCTTC.

This clonotype has just a few counts. The J gene is TRBJ1-3, the V gene TRBV29-1; perhaps TRBD1 as D (6 bases). Germline V gene lookup returns CDR1 SQVTM and CDR2 ANQGSEA. V was cut by 3 bases and J by 3 bases, with 12 bases left in between. The CDR3 is 14 residues long. Here the CDR3 reads CSVESRGVGNTIYF. The CDR3, as DNA: TGCAGCGTTGAGTCCAGGGGTGTTGGAAACACCATATATTTT.

A few counts support this clonotype. The genes are TRBV28 and TRBJ2-7; D unclear. The CDR3 spans 13 residues. Germline V gene lookup returns CDR1 MDHEN and CDR2 SYDVKM. V was clipped by 2 bases and J by 3 bases, with 8 bases between them. The CDR3, as DNA: TGTGCCAGCAGTTTAACCAGCCTCTACGAGCAGTACTTC. Translation: CASSLTSLYEQYF.

The chain has TRBV6-5 and TRBJ2-1; unclear D gene. Germline V lookup: CDR1 MNHEY, CDR2 SVGAGI. Trimming shortened V by 2 bases and J by 0 bases, and 11 bases separated the two germline ends. The CDR3 runs to 16 residues. Written as DNA, the CDR3 is TGTGCCAGCAGTTACCGGGCCCACCCCTCCTACAATGAGCAGTTCTTC. Amino acid sequence: CASSYRAHPSYNEQFF.

The chain couples TRBV20-1 to TRBJ1-1; 7 bases map to TRBD1. This CDR3 contains 14 residues. Germline V gene sequence: CDR1 DFQATT, CDR2 SNEGSKA (reference sequence). V was clipped by 1 base and J by 5 bases; unmatched bases: 7. The CDR3 sequence: CSARGPHRGTEAFF. For the CDR3, the DNA is TGCAGTGCTAGAGGTCCTCACAGGGGTACTGAAGCTTTCTTT.

This clonotype has a count of ten or more. J is TRBJ2-5 and V is TRBV29-1; a weak D match, TRBD1 (7 bases). Germline lookup yields CDR1 SQVTM and CDR2 ANQGSEA. Trimming left V 2 bases short and J 5 bases short, with 12 bases between. This CDR3 contains 13 residues. The CDR3: CSVEPGGRETQYF. CDR3 in DNA: TGCAGCGTTGAACCAGGGGGGCGCGAGACCCAGTACTTC.

This chain's CDR3 is CASSQTSWGGYTF. CDR3 nucleotides: TGTGCCAGCAGTCAAACCTCTTGGGGTGGCTACACCTTC. This chain links TRBV6-6 with TRBJ1-2; no reliable D call. V gave up 5 bases and J gave up 7 bases, with 14 bases separating them. CDR3 size: 13 residues. Germline V gene lookup returns CDR1 MNHNY and CDR2 SVGAGI (reference sequence).

This chain joins TRBV5-1 and TRBJ1-6; TRBD1 aligns across 9 bases. The CDR3 is 14 residues long. V trimming: 6 bases; J trimming: 10 bases; junction bases outside the gene matches: 8. Germline assignment: CDR1 SGHRS and CDR2 YFSETQ. This CDR3 reads CASTPTGGDSPLHF. In nucleotides, the CDR3 is TGCGCCAGCACCCCGACAGGGGGGGACTCACCCCTCCACTTT.

This chain connects TRBV19 to TRBJ2-7, with D perhaps matching TRBD1 or TRBD2 (5 bases each). The V end lost 5 bases, the J end lost 3 bases, and 14 bases lay between the germline ends. The CDR3 runs 14 residues. Germline CDR1 and CDR2: LNHDA and SQIVND (reference sequence). Here the CDR3 DNA reads TGTGCCAGTAGTCACGATGGGACGAACTACGAGCAGTACTTC. Translated, it gives CASSHDGTNYEQYF.

This clonotype was picked up many times. The gene calls are TRBV12-3 or TRBV12-4 and TRBJ2-5; 8 bases line up with TRBD2. J gave up 5 bases and V 4 bases, and 6 bases lay outside the gene matches. The CDR3 has 14 residues. The CDR3 is CASSSGLEVETQYF. In DNA form, the CDR3 reads TGTGCCAGCAGTTCGGGACTAGAGGTTGAGACCCAGTACTTC.

This chain uses TRBV29-1 with TRBJ2-2, with 7 bases aligning to TRBD1. The V and J ends lost 5 bases and 0 bases, in that order; junction bases with no gene match: 3. CDR1 SQVTM and CDR2 ANQGSEA come from the germline V gene. The CDR3 is 14 residues long. In DNA form, the CDR3 reads TGCAGCGTTTCCGGGACAGCGAACACCGGGGAGCTGTTTTTT. Its protein is CSVSGTANTGELFF.

The chain links TRBV7-6 to TRBJ2-5, with 9 nucleotides matching TRBD2. Looked up from germline, CDR1 is SGHVS and CDR2 is FNYEAQ. This CDR3 spans 16 amino acids. The V gene end was trimmed by 5 bases and the J gene end by 1 base; junction bases not matched to a gene: 8. The CDR3 spells CASSAAGTSPQETQYF. CDR3 in DNA: TGTGCCAGCAGCGCCGCCGGGACTAGCCCCCAAGAGACCCAGTACTTC. The full variable domain, its missing parts supplied by reference TRBV7-6 and TRBJ2-5, is GAGVSQSPRYKVTKRGQDVALRCDPISGHVSLYWYRQALGQGPEFLTYFNYEAQQDKSGLPNDRFSAERPEGSISTLTIQRTEQRDSAMYRCASSAAGTSPQETQYFGPGTRLLVL.

This clonotype occurred a few times. V and J are TRBV12-3 or TRBV12-4 and TRBJ1-2, with 7 bases identical to TRBD1. V was clipped by 7 bases and J by 8 bases; unmatched bases: 13. The CDR3 is 14 amino acids. CDR3 loop: CASTTGGQPRGYTF. In DNA, the CDR3 is TGTGCCAGCACCACTGGGGGACAGCCAAGGGGCTACACCTTC.

This clonotype has at least ten counts. V usage is TRBV7-3 and J usage is TRBJ2-1; tentatively, D is TRBD1 or TRBD2 (5 bases each). V lost 5 bases to trimming and J lost 3 bases, with 11 bases between them. The CDR3 covers 14 residues. Germline V gene data show CDR1 as SGHTA and CDR2 as FQGTGA. The CDR3 protein is CASSPGRNYNEQFF. DNA of the CDR3: TGTGCCAGCAGCCCGGGACGGAACTACAATGAGCAGTTCTTC.

The rearrangement joins TRBV5-1 to TRBJ2-2; D may be TRBD2 (5 bases). With 1 base removed from V and 1 base from J, the gap between germline ends came to 8 bases. This CDR3 is built from 15 residues. Per germline, CDR1 SGHRS and CDR2 YFSETQ. The CDR3 coding sequence is TGCGCCAGCAGCTTGTTAGGACTGAACACCGGGGAGCTGTTTTTT. This gives the protein CASSLLGLNTGELFF.

The V gene is TRBV20-1, the J gene TRBJ2-5; TRBD1 matches at 9 bases. CDR1 is DFQATT, CDR2 SNEGSKA, per germline (reference sequence). The CDR3 extends over 16 amino acids. V lost 1 base, J lost 3 bases, and 9 bases stayed unmatched. The CDR3: CSARGLLWDREETQYF. DNA of the CDR3: TGCAGTGCTAGAGGTCTCCTTTGGGACAGGGAAGAGACCCAGTACTTC.

This clonotype was seen many times. The chain joins TRBV28 to TRBJ1-1, with a possible D match to TRBD1 (6 bases). The V and J ends lost 3 bases and 0 bases respectively, with 11 bases between them. CDR3 length: 15 residues. Germline lookup yields CDR1 MDHEN and CDR2 SYDVKM. CDR3: CASSFTGTLNTEAFF. In nucleotides, the CDR3 is TGTGCCAGCAGTTTCACGGGGACATTGAACACTGAAGCTTTCTTT.

The gene calls are TRBV20-1 and TRBJ1-2; D might be TRBD1 (5 bases). The germline V gene encodes CDR1 DFQATT and CDR2 SNEGSKA (reference sequence). The ends were cut back, 4 bases at V and 0 bases at J, with 18 bases in the middle. The length of the CDR3 is 16 residues. CDR3 nucleotide sequence: TGCAGTGCTATAGGGGTGCTTTCTTTAACTAACTATGGCTACACCTTC. Residues: CSAIGVLSLTNYGYTF.

V is TRBV12-3 or TRBV12-4 and J is TRBJ2-1; 8 nucleotides align to TRBD1. The trim removed 4 bases at V and 4 bases at J, leaving 15 bases unmatched. CDR3 length equals 18 residues. As DNA, the CDR3 is TGTGCCAGCAGTTCTCTACCGGACAGGGTTCTGAGGTACAATGAGCAGTTCTTC. Protein product: CASSSLPDRVLRYNEQFF.

This clonotype occurred a few times. The J gene is TRBJ2-1, the V gene TRBV7-2; the D gene is possibly TRBD2 (5 bases). Germline lookup yields CDR1 SGHTA and CDR2 FQGNSA. The CDR3 runs to 14 residues. V gave up 3 bases and J gave up 2 bases, with 8 bases separating them. The CDR3 coding sequence is TGTGCCAGCAGCTTCCAACTAGCCTACAATGAGCAGTTCTTC. Translation: CASSFQLAYNEQFF. The whole variable domain, filled in from reference TRBV7-2 and TRBJ2-1, reads GAGVSQSPSNKVTEKGKDVELRCDPISGHTALYWYRQSLGQGLEFLIYFQGNSAPDKSGLPSDRFSAERTGGSVSTLTIQRTQQEDSAVYLCASSFQLAYNEQFFGPGTRLTVL.

The rearrangement uses TRBV20-1 and TRBJ2-1; 10 positions agree with TRBD2. Losses at the gene ends were 3 bases for V and 0 bases for J; bases not matched to a gene: 14. In germline, CDR1 is DFQATT, CDR2 SNEGSKA (reference sequence). The CDR3 consists of 19 residues. The DNA of the CDR3 is TGCAGTGCTAGTTCGGTAGCGGGAGGCCCAACCATCTCCTACAATGAGCAGTTCTTC. Translating gives CSASSVAGGPTISYNEQFF.

The chain combines TRBV3-1 with TRBJ2-7, with D hard to call. The germline V gene encodes CDR1 LGHDT and CDR2 YNNKEL (reference sequence). The germline V and J ends were trimmed by 0 bases and 5 bases, with 5 bases remaining between them. CDR3 length equals 12 residues. CDR3 DNA sequence: TGTGCCAGCAGCCAAGAAGCCCACGAGCAGTACTTC. As protein: CASSQEAHEQYF.

This clonotype appeared many times. The chain has TRBV12-3 or TRBV12-4 and TRBJ2-1; possibly TRBD1 or TRBD2 for D (6 bases each). The ends were cut back, 5 bases at V and 6 bases at J, with 17 bases in the middle. The CDR3 runs 15 residues. CDR3 amino acids: CASSLGQGRINEQFF. The CDR3 region has the DNA TGTGCCAGCAGTCTCGGTCAGGGGAGGATCAATGAGCAGTTCTTC.